The 32 T cell receptor beta chains reported below all come from one sample, sequenced in a study of cytomegalovirus exposure and HLA in healthy donors. 13 Jbeta primers and 60 Vbeta primers were used for the PCR. Sequenced by immunoSEQ multiplex PCR; TCRdb stores in-frame clones only, minus some. The sample lists over 150,000 clones, around 77% occurring once. Material: PBMCs. These TCRs come from a man over 45 in good health and CMV-seropositive.

The chain joins TRBV9 to TRBJ1-1; 10 bases are a match to TRBD1. With 3 bases clipped from V and 5 bases from J, the junction kept 4 bases outside the gene matches. Germline CDR1 and CDR2: SGDLS and YYNGEE. The CDR3 contains 14 residues. The CDR3: CASSADRGRTEAFF. CDR3 in DNA: TGTGCCAGCAGCGCCGACAGGGGGCGTACTGAAGCTTTCTTT.

This sequence joins TRBV10-3 and TRBJ1-1, with TRBD1 identical over 10 bases. Unmatched junction bases numbered 1, after V lost 3 bases and J lost 0 bases. The CDR3 totals 15 residues. CDR1 is ENHRY and CDR2 is SYGVKD in the germline V gene. The CDR3 coding sequence is TGTGCCATCAGTGATGGGACAGGGGTGAACACTGAAGCTTTCTTT. Translating it yields CAISDGTGVNTEAFF.

V gene TRBV15 combines with J gene TRBJ2-1, with D maybe TRBD2 (5 bases). The CDR3 consists of 16 residues. Trimming cost V 1 base and J 11 bases, with 21 bases left between them. Germline assignment: CDR1 LNHNV and CDR2 YYDKDF (reference sequence). The CDR3 sequence: CATSRALAEEAAQQFF. The DNA of the CDR3 is TGTGCCACCAGCAGAGCGTTAGCCGAGGAGGCGGCTCAGCAGTTCTTC.

The rearrangement uses TRBV7-2 and TRBJ1-4; TRBD1 matches 10 bases. J was trimmed by 7 bases and V by 4 bases; bases with no gene match: 6. Germline V gene data show CDR1 as SGHTA and CDR2 as FQGNSA. The CDR3 covers 15 residues. CDR3 loop: CASSWDRGSFEKLFF. In nucleotides, the CDR3 is TGTGCCAGCAGCTGGGACAGGGGAAGCTTTGAAAAACTGTTTTTT.

The chain uses TRBV28 and TRBJ2-5; TRBD2 matches 8 bases. Germline CDR1 reads MDHEN; CDR2 reads SYDVKM. The CDR3 covers 14 residues. Trimming at V came to 3 bases and at J to 1 base, leaving 1 base not matched to a gene. The CDR3 protein is CASSFGGGQETQYF. The CDR3 nucleotides are TGTGCCAGCAGTTTCGGGGGGGGCCAAGAGACCCAGTACTTC.

This chain links TRBV7-2 with TRBJ2-3; 11 nucleotides align to TRBD2. Looked up from germline, CDR1 is SGHTA and CDR2 is FQGNSA. The J segment lost 4 bases and the V segment lost 5 bases, leaving 11 bases of the junction unmatched. CDR3 length equals 17 residues. The CDR3 sequence is CASSLRFRTSGPDTQYF. Here the CDR3 DNA reads TGTGCCAGCAGCCTGAGATTTAGGACTAGCGGGCCAGATACGCAGTATTTT.

The chain employs TRBV6-4 and TRBJ2-7; possibly TRBD2 for D (5 bases). V was trimmed by 2 bases and J by 7 bases, leaving 18 bases between them. Germline CDR1 MRHNA, CDR2 SNTAGT. The length of the CDR3 is 15 residues. The chain's CDR3 is CASSDTSGSWAEQYF. For the CDR3, the DNA is TGTGCCAGCAGTGACACCTCGGGGTCTTGGGCGGAGCAGTACTTC.

The genes are TRBV2 and TRBJ2-1; 9 bases fit TRBD2. The CDR3 spans 14 residues. With 3 bases clipped from V and 8 bases from J, the junction kept 5 bases outside the gene matches. The germline V gene encodes CDR1 SNHLY and CDR2 FYNNEI. The chain's CDR3 is CASSDQRGVDEQFF. CDR3 DNA sequence: TGTGCCAGCAGTGACCAGCGGGGGGTCGATGAGCAGTTCTTC. The full variable domain, completed using reference TRBV2 and TRBJ2-1, is EPEVTQTPSHQVTQMGQEVILRCVPISNHLYFYWYRQILGQKVEFLVSFYNNEISEKSEIFDDQFSVERPDGSNFTLKIRSTKLEDSAMYFCASSDQRGVDEQFFGPGTRLTVL.

The V call is TRBV6-4, the J call TRBJ2-3, with no clear D. Germline V gene lookup returns CDR1 MRHNA and CDR2 SNTAGT. The CDR3 totals 13 residues. V dropped 6 bases and J dropped 0 bases, with 7 bases sitting between them. The CDR3 region is CASSSTSTDTQYF. The DNA for the CDR3 is TGTGCCAGCAGCTCCACTAGCACAGATACGCAGTATTTT.

The V call is TRBV5-4, the J call TRBJ2-1, with 12 nucleotides matching TRBD2. The CDR3 consists of 15 residues. The J segment lost 7 bases and the V segment lost 0 bases, leaving 2 bases of the junction unmatched. CDR1 is SGHNT and CDR2 is YYREEE in the germline V gene (reference sequence). CDR3 in amino acids: CASSLELAGGNEQFF. The CDR3 DNA is TGTGCCAGCAGCTTGGAACTAGCGGGGGGTAATGAGCAGTTCTTC.

This chain connects TRBV4-1 to TRBJ1-5; the D gene is possibly TRBD1 (5 bases). Trimming shortened V by 2 bases and J by 2 bases, and 10 bases separated the two germline ends. This CDR3 has 15 amino acids. Germline assignment: CDR1 MGHRA and CDR2 YSYEKL. The CDR3 region has the DNA TGCGCCAGCAGCCAATCAGGGCCCGGCAATCAGCCCCAGCATTTT. Amino acids: CASSQSGPGNQPQHF.

The chain is built from TRBV5-4 and TRBJ2-1; TRBD2 agrees at 8 bases. J lost 4 bases, V lost 4 bases, and 10 bases had no gene match. Per the germline V gene, CDR1 is SGHNT and CDR2 is YYREEE (reference sequence). The CDR3 sequence is 16 residues long. CDR3 nucleotides: TGTGCCAGCAGCACATGGCGGGGGGCGAATTACAATGAGCAGTTCTTC. Protein: CASSTWRGANYNEQFF.

The chain carries TRBV28 and TRBJ1-5; 7 bases agree with TRBD1. V lost 6 bases to trimming and J lost 7 bases; unmatched junction nucleotides: 9. Germline loops: CDR1 MDHEN, CDR2 SYDVKM. This CDR3 contains 14 residues. The CDR3: CASRHLQGGQPQHF. The CDR3 bases are TGTGCCAGCAGGCACCTTCAGGGGGGACAGCCCCAGCATTTT.

This sequence joins TRBV4-3 and TRBJ2-1; 7 bases map to TRBD1. This CDR3 comprises 16 residues. Germline-derived CDR1 and CDR2 are LGHNA and YSLEER. Germline trimming cut 0 bases from V and 6 bases from J; bases unmatched to any gene: 8. The CDR3, as DNA: TGCGCCAGCAGCCAAGACCGCGGACAGGTGATCAATGAGCAGTTCTTC. Its translation is CASSQDRGQVINEQFF.

This clone was recorded a few times. The rearrangement joins TRBV6-1 to TRBJ2-6; D gene uncertain. The CDR3 has 17 residues. The germline V gene has CDR1 MNHNS and CDR2 SASEGT. Trimming took off 2 bases at V and 0 bases at J, with 11 bases between the two ends. DNA for the CDR3: TGTGCCAGCAGTGAATGGGTCGACTCCTCTGGGGCCAACGTCCTGACTTTC. Its translation: CASSEWVDSSGANVLTF.

The CDR3 bases are TGTGCCAGCAGTGGAACTTCTTCCTACGAGCAGTACTTC. This sequence encodes CASSGTSSYEQYF. The J gene is TRBJ2-5, the V gene TRBV2; D is unresolved. The closer fit of TRBJ2-7 to the DNA end suggests the J call may be wrong. CDR1 is SNHLY and CDR2 is FYNNEI in the germline V gene. The CDR3 loop spans 13 amino acids.

In this sample, this clone turned up a few times. The chain combines TRBV5-4 with TRBJ1-2, with D unclear. The CDR3 runs 13 residues. Between the trimmed V and J ends, which lost 4 bases and 5 bases, there was a span of 12 bases. Germline-derived CDR1 and CDR2 are SGHNT and YYREEE (reference sequence). The CDR3 region is CASSPAPSYGYTF. The CDR3, as DNA: TGTGCCAGCAGCCCCGCCCCTAGTTATGGCTACACCTTC.

The chain recombines TRBV4-2 with TRBJ1-4, with TRBD1 as a possible D gene (6 bases). The germline V gene has CDR1 LGHNA and CDR2 YNFKEQ. Trimming removed 0 bases at V and 4 bases at J, with 9 bases between. The CDR3 contains 15 residues. The DNA of the CDR3 is TGTGCCAGCAGCCAAGACGCACAGGGTAATGAAAAACTGTTTTTT. It codes for CASSQDAQGNEKLFF.

V gene TRBV7-7 combines with J gene TRBJ2-7; possibly TRBD1 for D (5 bases). The germline gives CDR1 SSHAT, CDR2 FNYEAQ (reference sequence). The CDR3 runs 14 residues. V shed 5 bases and J shed 2 bases, with 13 bases lying between them. DNA of the CDR3: TGTGCCAGCAGCCCCCCCGGACAACCCTACGAGCAGTACTTC. Its translation is CASSPPGQPYEQYF.

This sequence joins TRBV21-1 and TRBJ2-7; the table assigns TRBD1, which was not confirmed against the DNA. TRBV21-1 is a documented pseudogene. The CDR3 extends over 17 amino acids. The CDR3, as DNA: TGTGCCAGCAGCAAAGACCCCAGGACAGGGAAGTCCTACGAGCAGTACTTC. It specifies CASSKDPRTGKSYEQYF.

This clone was detected only a few times. The rearrangement uses TRBV4-1 and TRBJ2-7; 9 nucleotides match TRBD1. Trimming took 1 base from V and 9 from J; bases not matched to a gene: 7. The CDR3 has 14 amino acids. CDR1 and CDR2 from the germline V gene are MGHRA and YSYEKL. The CDR3 spells CASSQADRGAGQYF. The CDR3 DNA reads TGCGCCAGCAGCCAAGCGGACAGGGGCGCCGGGCAGTACTTC.

The chain links TRBV10-1 to TRBJ1-1, with TRBD1 matching over 8 bases. Per germline, CDR1 WNHNN and CDR2 SYGVQD (reference sequence). The J segment lost 8 bases and the V segment lost 0 bases, leaving 8 bases of the junction unmatched. The length of the CDR3 is 15 residues. In DNA, the CDR3 is TGCGCCAGCAGTGAGTCCGGACAGGGCGGGGGAGAAGCTTTCTTT. As protein: CASSESGQGGGEAFF.

This sequence joins TRBV21-1 and TRBJ1-1; the table calls TRBD1, which could not be checked here. TRBV21-1 is flagged as a pseudogene. The CDR3 sequence is 11 residues long. CDR3 bases: TGTGCCACCGACGACAGGAACGAAGCTTTCTTT. Its translation is CATDDRNEAFF.

The genes are TRBV5-1 and TRBJ2-3; 8 bases line up with TRBD2. The V gene's germline CDR1 is SGHRS and CDR2 YFSETQ. This CDR3 comprises 16 residues. V was clipped by 0 bases and J by 0 bases; unmatched bases: 3. The CDR3 spells CASSLARGASTDTQYF. CDR3 DNA sequence: TGCGCCAGCAGCTTGGCGCGGGGGGCTAGCACAGATACGCAGTATTTT. The whole variable domain, filled in from reference TRBV5-1 and TRBJ2-3, reads KAGVTQTPRYLIKTRGQQVTLSCSPISGHRSVSWYQQTPGQGLQFLFEYFSETQRNKGNFPGRFSGRQFSNSRSEMNVSTLELGDSALYLCASSLARGASTDTQYFGPGTRLTVL.

The chain combines TRBV15 with TRBJ2-7, with D tentatively TRBD2 (6 bases). The CDR3 sequence is 16 residues long. V lost 1 base to trimming and J lost 3 bases, with 16 bases between them. CDR1 is LNHNV and CDR2 is YYDKDF in the germline V gene (reference sequence). The CDR3 DNA reads TGTGCCACCAGCAGAGTTTGGCAGGGAGGCGGCTACGAGCAGTACTTC. The encoded protein is CATSRVWQGGGYEQYF.

The J gene is TRBJ2-5, the V gene TRBV5-1; 7 bases align to TRBD2. The CDR3 loop spans 14 amino acids. J was trimmed by 3 bases and V by 4 bases; bases with no gene match: 6. CDR1 and CDR2 from the germline V gene are SGHRS and YFSETQ. Written as DNA, the CDR3 is TGCGCCAGCAGCCTTGGGGGGGTAAAAGAGACCCAGTACTTC. It yields the protein CASSLGGVKETQYF.

This clone turned up a few times. As DNA, the CDR3 is TGTGCCAGCAGTGAAGGTCTCAGGATCATAGTCGACGAGACCCAGTACTTC. Translated: CASSEGLRIIVDETQYF. V is TRBV21-1 and J is TRBJ2-5; the table names TRBD1, a call not compared with the DNA. TRBV21-1 has pseudogene status. This CDR3 spans 17 amino acids.

This clone was counted a single time. The chain couples TRBV11-1 to TRBJ2-1; unclear D gene. The CDR3 length is 13 residues. Germline V gene data show CDR1 as SGHAT and CDR2 as FQDESV (reference sequence). Trimming took off 4 bases at V and 7 bases at J, with 11 bases between the two ends. The DNA of the CDR3 is TGTGCCAGCAGCTCAACCTTGGAGAATGAGCAGTTCTTC. As protein: CASSSTLENEQFF.

V usage is TRBV27 and J usage is TRBJ1-5, with 7 bases fitting TRBD1. After removal of 7 bases from V and 9 bases from J, the junction contained 9 bases not matched to a gene. CDR1 is MNHEY, CDR2 SMNVEV, per germline (reference sequence). There are 13 residues in the CDR3. Here the CDR3 DNA reads TGTGCCAGCAATTGGGACAGCGTTCGGCCCCAGCATTTT. It is translated as CASNWDSVRPQHF.

This sequence joins TRBV9 and TRBJ2-2, with D hard to call. The V end was cut by 1 base, the J end by 1 base, with 8 bases between. The CDR3 loop spans 15 amino acids. Germline V lookup: CDR1 SGDLS, CDR2 YYNGEE. The DNA for the CDR3 is TGTGCCAGCAGCGTACAGAACCTGAACACCGGGGAGCTGTTTTTT. Protein sequence: CASSVQNLNTGELFF. The full variable domain, with the rest looked up from reference TRBV9 and TRBJ2-2, is DSGVTQTPKHLITATGQRVTLRCSPRSGDLSVYWYQQSLDQGLQFLIQYYNGEERAKGNILERFSAQQFPDLHSELNLSSLELGDSALYFCASSVQNLNTGELFFGEGSRLTVL.

This clone was observed a few times. The chain has TRBV5-1 and TRBJ2-7; 8 nucleotides agree with TRBD1. Germline V gene sequence: CDR1 SGHRS, CDR2 YFSETQ. This CDR3 spans 17 amino acids. With V trimmed by 4 bases and J by 0 bases, 12 bases remained unmatched. The CDR3 region is CASSPLGRQGSSYEQYF. The CDR3 DNA sequence: TGCGCCAGCAGCCCCCTAGGGCGACAGGGGAGCTCCTACGAGCAGTACTTC.

The chain uses TRBV4-2 and TRBJ2-5; a weak D match, TRBD2 (5 bases). Germline CDR1 LGHNA, CDR2 YNFKEQ. Between the trimmed V and J ends, which lost 4 bases and 4 bases, there was a span of 13 bases. The CDR3 loop spans 14 amino acids. CDR3 coding DNA: TGTGCCAGCAGCCCGACGAGGGTGGTAGAGACCCAGTACTTC. It codes for CASSPTRVVETQYF.